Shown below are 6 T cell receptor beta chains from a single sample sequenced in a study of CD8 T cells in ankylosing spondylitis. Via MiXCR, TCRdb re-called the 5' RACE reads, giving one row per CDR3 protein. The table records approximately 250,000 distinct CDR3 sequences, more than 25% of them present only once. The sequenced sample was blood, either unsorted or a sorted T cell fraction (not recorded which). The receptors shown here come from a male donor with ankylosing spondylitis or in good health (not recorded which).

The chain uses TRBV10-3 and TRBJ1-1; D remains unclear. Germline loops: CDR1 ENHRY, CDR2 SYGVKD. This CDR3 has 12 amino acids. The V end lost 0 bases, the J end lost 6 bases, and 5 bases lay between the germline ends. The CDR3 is CAISESGAEAFF. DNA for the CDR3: TGTGCCATCAGTGAGTCAGGCGCTGAAGCTTTCTTT.

This CDR3 is CASSNRRHHYNEQFF. For the CDR3, the DNA is TGTGCCAGCAGCAATCGAAGACACCACTACAATGAGCAGTTCTTC. The chain joins TRBV21-1 to TRBJ2-1. TRBV21-1 is classified as a pseudogene. The CDR3 runs to 15 residues.

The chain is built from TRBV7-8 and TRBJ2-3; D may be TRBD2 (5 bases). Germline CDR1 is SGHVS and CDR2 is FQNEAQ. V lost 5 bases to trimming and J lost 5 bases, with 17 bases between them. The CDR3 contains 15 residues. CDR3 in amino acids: CASSPISGWGDTQYF. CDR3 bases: TGTGCCAGCAGCCCGATCTCGGGATGGGGAGATACGCAGTATTTT.

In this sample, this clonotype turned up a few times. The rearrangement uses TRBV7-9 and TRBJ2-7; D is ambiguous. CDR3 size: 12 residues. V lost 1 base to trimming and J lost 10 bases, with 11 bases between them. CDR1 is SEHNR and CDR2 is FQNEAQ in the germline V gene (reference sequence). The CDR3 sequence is CASSLGRTDQYF. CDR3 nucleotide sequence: TGTGCCAGCAGCTTAGGACGGACGGACCAGTACTTC.

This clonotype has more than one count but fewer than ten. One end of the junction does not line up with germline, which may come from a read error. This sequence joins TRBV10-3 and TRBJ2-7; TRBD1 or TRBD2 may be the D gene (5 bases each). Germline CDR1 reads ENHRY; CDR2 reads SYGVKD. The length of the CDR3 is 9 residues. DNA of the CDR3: TGTGCCGGAAAGGGAGACAGCACCTTC. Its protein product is CAGKGDSTF.

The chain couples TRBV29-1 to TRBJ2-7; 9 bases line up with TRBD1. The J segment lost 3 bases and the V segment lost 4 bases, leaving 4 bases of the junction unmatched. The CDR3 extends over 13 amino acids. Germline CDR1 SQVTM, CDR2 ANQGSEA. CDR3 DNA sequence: TGCAGCGTTGGGACAGGGGTGAACTACGAGCAGTACTTC. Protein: CSVGTGVNYEQYF.